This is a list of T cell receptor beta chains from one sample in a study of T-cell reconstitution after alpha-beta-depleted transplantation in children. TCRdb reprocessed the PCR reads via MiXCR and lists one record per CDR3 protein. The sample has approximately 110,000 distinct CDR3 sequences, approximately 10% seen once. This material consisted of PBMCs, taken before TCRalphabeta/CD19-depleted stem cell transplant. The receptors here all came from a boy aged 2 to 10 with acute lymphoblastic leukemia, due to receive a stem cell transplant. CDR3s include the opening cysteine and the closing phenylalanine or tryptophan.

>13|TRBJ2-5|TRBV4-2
CASSQGSGETQYF
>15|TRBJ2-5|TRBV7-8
CASSLTLAEQETQYF
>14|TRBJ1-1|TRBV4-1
CASSPTDMNTEAFF
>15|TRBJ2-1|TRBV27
CASSPTIAVYNEQFF
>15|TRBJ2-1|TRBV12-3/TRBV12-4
CASRPWASAYNEQFF
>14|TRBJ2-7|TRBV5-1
CASSLRGRRYEQYF
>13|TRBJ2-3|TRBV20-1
CSARDVMADTQYF
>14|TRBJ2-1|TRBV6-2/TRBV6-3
CAVRTSGRLSEQFF
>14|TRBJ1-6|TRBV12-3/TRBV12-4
CASGVTGGVSPLHF
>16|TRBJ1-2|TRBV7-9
CASSATDERSNYGYTF
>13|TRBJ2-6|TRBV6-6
CASKAGGANVLTF
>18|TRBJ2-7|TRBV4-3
CASSQEWGLAGLSYEQYF
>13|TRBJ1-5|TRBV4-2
CASSQDPGSPQHF
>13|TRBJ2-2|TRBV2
CASAGADTGELFF
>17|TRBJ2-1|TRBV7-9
CASSLIGTSGTYNEQFF
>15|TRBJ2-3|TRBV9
CASSVGLAATDTQYF
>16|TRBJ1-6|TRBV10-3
CAISSGTGDSGSPLHF
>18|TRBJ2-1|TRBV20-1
CSARAPRLKREGQGEQFF
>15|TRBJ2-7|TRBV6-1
CASRAGLAGVYEQYF
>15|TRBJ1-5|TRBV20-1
CSAYHGDIRNQPQHF
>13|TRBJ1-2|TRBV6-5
CASSLHSKDGYTF
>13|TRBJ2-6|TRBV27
CASSYSGANVLTF
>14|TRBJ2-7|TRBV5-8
CASAQRRYSYEQYF
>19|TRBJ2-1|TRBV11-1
CASSSGLAGVTGLYNEQFF
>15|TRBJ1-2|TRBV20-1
CSARAPLTGNYGYTF
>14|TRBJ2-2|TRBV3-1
CASSGGPNTGELFF
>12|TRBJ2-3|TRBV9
CASSVGRDTQYF
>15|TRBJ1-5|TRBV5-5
CASSAGQNSNQPQHF
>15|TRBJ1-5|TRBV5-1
CASSLGGGNAQPQHF
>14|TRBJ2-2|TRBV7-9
CASSLDGNTGELFF
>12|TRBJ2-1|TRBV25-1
CASTRENNEQFF
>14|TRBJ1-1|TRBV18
CASSPPVRNTEAFF
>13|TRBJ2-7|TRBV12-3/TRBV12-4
CASSLVEGHEQYF
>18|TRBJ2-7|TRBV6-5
CASSYSTGQGAPRGEQYF
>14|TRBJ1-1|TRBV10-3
CAISDGGGGTEAFF
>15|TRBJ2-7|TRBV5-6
CASSGAPDFAYEQYF
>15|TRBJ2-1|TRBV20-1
CSANSLQGPYNEQFF
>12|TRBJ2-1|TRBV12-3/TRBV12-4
CASGPTGTEQFF
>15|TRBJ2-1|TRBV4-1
CASIDIGRDYNEQFF
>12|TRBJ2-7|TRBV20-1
CSARFGPYEQYF
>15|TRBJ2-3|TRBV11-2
CASSFGQGSTDTQYF
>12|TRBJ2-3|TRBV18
CASSQSTDTQYF
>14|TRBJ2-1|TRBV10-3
CAISGLAGVQEQFF
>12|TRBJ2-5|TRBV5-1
CASSQRGETQYF
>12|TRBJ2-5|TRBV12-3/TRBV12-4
CASNRGEETQYF
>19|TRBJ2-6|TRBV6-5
CASSSPGGSGSSGANVLTF
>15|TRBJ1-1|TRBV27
CASSWMGARDTEAFF
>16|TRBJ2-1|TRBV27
CASSFSAGVFYNEQFF
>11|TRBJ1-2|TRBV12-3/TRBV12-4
CASRRGGGYTF
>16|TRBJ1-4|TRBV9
CASSAKGTVTNEKLFF
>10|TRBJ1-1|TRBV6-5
CASGGPEAFF
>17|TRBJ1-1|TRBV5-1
CASNTGRREGLNTEAFF
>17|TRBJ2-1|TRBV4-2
CASSQDGLAGGPNEQFF
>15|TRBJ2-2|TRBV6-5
CASTRTGANTGELFF
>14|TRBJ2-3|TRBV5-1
CASSLARDTDTQYF